This T cell receptor beta chain came from a study of T cell changes during pregnancy in multiple sclerosis. Clones were read by immunoSEQ multiplex PCR, and TCRdb kept only the in-frame ones, dropping some. Among around 31,000 clones listed, 75% to 95% were seen once. This TCR was sampled from a female donor with multiple sclerosis, enrolled in a pregnancy study. Sequenced here: CD8+ T cells from peripheral blood mononuclear cells, sampled in the second trimester of pregnancy.

Here the CDR3 reads CASSQGLADYEQYF. The CDR3 DNA reads TGCGCCAGCAGCCAAGGGTTAGCGGACTACGAGCAGTACTTC. The V call is TRBV4-3, the J call TRBJ2-7, with a tentative D call TRBD2 (6 bases). Germline V gene lookup returns CDR1 LGHNA and CDR2 YSLEER. CDR3 length: 14 amino acids. Trimming took off 1 base at V and 3 bases at J, with 10 bases between the two ends.